This T cell receptor (beta chain) emerged from a study of T-cell reconstitution after alpha-beta-depleted transplantation in children. This clonotype came up a few times. Preparing the TCRbeta library involved the use of unique molecular identifiers. Each CDR3 protein is one row after TCRdb ran MiXCR on the PCR reads. The sample contains 900,000 or so distinct CDR3 sequences, around 15% of which appear only once. CDR1 is DFQATT and CDR2 is SNEGSKA in the germline V gene (reference sequence). This CDR3 spans 13 amino acids. V was shortened by 2 bases and J by 6 bases, with 13 bases between the two germline ends.

The input for sequencing was PBMCs, mostly from graft donor cells, taken 360 days after TCRalphabeta/CD19-depleted stem cell transplant. This receptor was identified in a male patient under 18 who had a stem cell transplant for acute lymphoblastic leukemia, so the T cells may come from the graft donor. The genes are TRBV20-1 and TRBJ1-1; D may be TRBD1 (6 bases). CDR3 residues: CSARTGAVPEAFF. The DNA for the CDR3 is TGCAGTGCTAGAACGGGGGCTGTTCCTGAAGCTTTCTTT.